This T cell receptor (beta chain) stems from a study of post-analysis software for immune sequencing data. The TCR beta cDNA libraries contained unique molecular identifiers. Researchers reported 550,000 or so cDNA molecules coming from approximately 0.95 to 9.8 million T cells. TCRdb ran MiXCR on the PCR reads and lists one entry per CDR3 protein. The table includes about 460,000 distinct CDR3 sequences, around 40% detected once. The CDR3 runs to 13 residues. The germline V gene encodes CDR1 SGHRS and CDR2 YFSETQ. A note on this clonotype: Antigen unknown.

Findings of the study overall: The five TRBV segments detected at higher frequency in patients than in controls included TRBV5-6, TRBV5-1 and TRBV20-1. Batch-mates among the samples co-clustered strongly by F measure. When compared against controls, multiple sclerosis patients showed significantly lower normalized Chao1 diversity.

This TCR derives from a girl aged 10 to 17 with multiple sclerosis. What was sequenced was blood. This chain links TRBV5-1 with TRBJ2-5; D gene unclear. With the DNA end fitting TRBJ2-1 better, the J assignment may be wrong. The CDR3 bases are TGCGCCAGCAGCTCCGACGGCCAAGAGACCCAGTTCTTC. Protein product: CASSSDGQETQFF.